This T cell receptor (beta chain) appears in the sequencing data of a study of lymphopenia after photon versus proton radiotherapy. The method was immunoSEQ multiplex PCR; TCRdb's version includes in-frame clones alone and lacks a portion of them. This table has about 62,000 clones, about 85% appearing once. This CDR3 is built from 17 residues. V dropped 3 bases and J dropped 0 bases, with 15 bases sitting between them. Germline V gene sequence: CDR1 SGHDN, CDR2 FVKESK. The sequence came from an elderly man with esophageal cancer. Material: peripheral blood, obtained from a patient treated with proton-based radiotherapy. V gene TRBV14 combines with J gene TRBJ2-1, with D perhaps TRBD2 (7 bases). The CDR3 DNA follows: TGTGCCAGCAGCCACGGGGGGCGGGGGAGCTCCTACAATGAGCAGTTCTTC. It is translated as CASSHGGRGSSYNEQFF.